The clone carrying this T cell receptor beta chain was picked up many times. The antigen is undetermined. The source of the sample is a study of molecular identifiers for immune sequencing clone quantification. The study's findings and limits: Clones of above 20 RNA copies carried over 98% of effector molecules; in naive cells they carried under 1%.

Unmatched junction bases numbered 4, after V lost 4 bases and J lost 0 bases. Germline CDR1 MDHEN, CDR2 SYDVKM. This CDR3 has 15 residues. Naive CD8 T cell sorting was performed on the CD8+CD4-CCR7+CD45RA+ phenotype. TCRdb re-derived calls from the PCR reads in MiXCR, one entry per CDR3 protein. The table shows about 320,000 distinct CDR3 sequences, with over 20% occurring only once. The clonotype was recovered from a human donor in good health. Some libraries in this study had Jurkat cell RNA spiked in. Material for sequencing was naive CD8+ T cells from blood, with Jurkat cell RNA spiked in. Subset reported: FACS-sorted CD8+CD4-CCR7+CD45RA+ naive T cells. The rearrangement uses TRBV28 and TRBJ2-3; 7 nucleotides line up with TRBD1. The CDR3 loop reads CASSWSDRSTDTQYF. In DNA, the CDR3 is TGTGCCAGCAGTTGGTCGGACAGGAGCACAGATACGCAGTATTTT.